Listed below are T cell receptor beta chains from one sample, sequenced in a study of blood T cells in healthy people across ages. Each CDR3 protein gets one entry after TCRdb re-called the 5' RACE reads with MiXCR. The repertoire holds fewer than 900,000 distinct CDR3 sequences, with roughly 35% as singletons. The sample comprised blood. The source is a man aged 18 to 35 in good health. CDR3s include the opening cysteine and the closing phenylalanine or tryptophan. Fields, in order: CDR3 length, V gene, D gene, J gene, clone size, CDR3 DNA, CDR3 protein. The D gene is left open where the match is weak. The size of a clone is reported for some rows only, either as once, few or many, or as a class for expanded clones.

>15|TRBV20-1|.|TRBJ2-3|many
TGCAGTGCTAGAGACAGGGGGGGGCGAAGAGATACGCAGTATTTT
CSARDRGGRRDTQYF
>15|TRBV27|TRBD1|TRBJ1-2|few
TGTGCCAGCAGTTTATCGCCAGGGGGCGCGAGGGGCTACACCTTC
CASSLSPGGARGYTF
>15|TRBV4-1|TRBD1|TRBJ1-1|.
TGCGCCAGCAGCCTCAGGCACAGGGGGCACACTGAAGCTTTCTTT
CASSLRHRGHTEAFF
>17|TRBV3-1|TRBD1|TRBJ2-3|.
TGTGCCAGCAGCCAAGTGGTGGGGACAGGGATGACAGATACGCAGTATTTT
CASSQVVGTGMTDTQYF
>13|TRBV11-2|.|TRBJ2-7|.
TGTGCCAGCAACTCGACAGGTTCCTACGAGCAGTACTTC
CASNSTGSYEQYF
>14|TRBV29-1|TRBD2|TRBJ2-3|many
TGCAGCGTTGGATTAGCGGGGGGTTTAGATACGCAGTATTTT
CSVGLAGGLDTQYF
>13|TRBV29-1|TRBD1|TRBJ2-1|.
TGCAGCGTTGGAGGGGGCCTCGACAATGAGCAGTTCTTC
CSVGGGLDNEQFF
>15|TRBV20-1|.|TRBJ1-1|.
TGCAGTGCGCAAACCCCCGCCGGGAGGAACACTGAAGCTTTCTTT
CSAQTPAGRNTEAFF
>18|TRBV7-9|TRBD1|TRBJ2-5|few
TGTGCCAGCAGCTTATGGTCAGGGGGCAATCAGTACCAAGAGACCCAGTACTTC
CASSLWSGGNQYQETQYF
>13|TRBV4-1|.|TRBJ1-2|few
TGCGCCAGCAGCCAAGAAATGGGCCATGGCTACACCTTC
CASSQEMGHGYTF
>12|TRBV29-1|.|TRBJ1-5|few
TGCAGCGTTGGGGGCTCAGGGCAGCCCCAGCATTTT
CSVGGSGQPQHF
>14|TRBV5-1|.|TRBJ1-6|few
TGCGCCAGCAGCTTGGAAGCGGGTCGTTCACCCCTCCACTTT
CASSLEAGRSPLHF
>13|TRBV6-1|.|TRBJ2-1|once
TGTGCCAGCAGTGACAGCCTATACAATGAGCAGTTCTTC
CASSDSLYNEQFF
>15|TRBV7-2|.|TRBJ2-1|few
TGTGCCAGCAGCTTAGTGGGGATCTCCTACAATGGGCAGTTCTTC
CASSLVGISYNGQFF
>18|TRBV6-5|TRBD1|TRBJ1-2|.
TGTGCCAGCAGTTACTTAGCCGGGACAGGCTTGTATAGCTATGGCTACACCTTC
CASSYLAGTGLYSYGYTF
>15|TRBV6-2/TRBV6-3|.|TRBJ1-2|.
TGTGCCAGCAGTTACTCGGAACAGTCCGGCTATGGCTACACCTTC
CASSYSEQSGYGYTF
>14|TRBV29-1|TRBD1|TRBJ2-5|.
TGCAGCGTAGCTACCGACAGGGGGCTAAAGACCCAGTACTTC
CSVATDRGLKTQYF
>14|TRBV4-1|TRBD1|TRBJ1-4|few
TGCGCCAGCAGACGACAGGGAGGTAATGAAAAACTGTTTTTT
CASRRQGGNEKLFF
>15|TRBV7-8|TRBD2|TRBJ2-7|few
TGTGCCAGCACCATAGCGGGGGGAACCTACAATGAGCAGTACTTC
CASTIAGGTYNEQYF
>16|TRBV20-1|.|TRBJ2-7|.
TGCAGTGCTAGACCTCAGACACGCGTCTACGGCTACGAGCAGTACTTC
CSARPQTRVYGYEQYF
>16|TRBV10-1|.|TRBJ2-3|.
TGCGCCAGCAGACCTTGGGGTGGACAGAGCACAGATACGCAGTATTTT
CASRPWGGQSTDTQYF
>15|TRBV20-1|.|TRBJ2-5|.
TGCAGTGCTAGAGATCCCGGACGGGGGCGAGAGACCCAGTACTTC
CSARDPGRGRETQYF
>16|TRBV20-1|.|TRBJ2-1|.
TGCAGTGCTAGTCGGGCCGGGTCGGGTTGGGGAGAGGAGCAGTTCTTC
CSASRAGSGWGEEQFF
>15|TRBV20-1|.|TRBJ2-7|many
TGCAGTGCTAGTACCAGACGGGGCATAGATTACGAGCAGTACTTC
CSASTRRGIDYEQYF
>11|TRBV7-9|.|TRBJ2-7|.
TGTGCCAGCAGTAGAGGGGCAGGTTCGTACTTC
CASSRGAGSYF
>13|TRBV2|TRBD2|TRBJ2-3|.
TGTGCCAGGCGGGGGGGTCGCACAGATACGCAGTATTTT
CARRGGRTDTQYF
>13|TRBV13|.|TRBJ1-1|.
TGTGTCAACTCGGAGGGGGGGGCCACTGAAGCTTTCTTT
CVNSEGGATEAFF
>15|TRBV11-3|.|TRBJ2-5|.
TGTGCCAGCAGCTTGACAGCGAATTCCTACAATGAGCAGTACTTC
CASSLTANSYNEQYF
>10|TRBV6-1|.|TRBJ2-7|.
TGTGCCAGCATGGACCGCGAGCAGTACTTC
CASMDREQYF
>13|TRBV9|.|TRBJ1-6|.
TGTGCCAGCAGCGTATCCCGCAATTCACCCCTCCACTTT
CASSVSRNSPLHF
>13|TRBV12-3/TRBV12-4|.|TRBJ2-3|.
TGTGCCAGCAGTTTGTTTAGTGCAGATACGCAGTATTTT
CASSLFSADTQYF
>11|TRBV29-1|.|TRBJ2-3|.
TGCGGCGTGCCGGTGGGAGATACGCAGTATTTT
CGVPVGDTQYF
>14|TRBV5-1|.|TRBJ2-4|.
TGCGCCAGCAGCTTGGATTGGGGGACCGCCATTCAGTACTTC
CASSLDWGTAIQYF
>18|TRBV7-6|TRBD2|TRBJ2-3|few
TGTGCCAGCAGCCTGAGGACTAGCGGGGGGCCCCGCACAGATACGCAGTATTTT
CASSLRTSGGPRTDTQYF
>16|TRBV5-5|TRBD2|TRBJ2-4|.
TGTGCCAGTCCGACTAGCGGGGGGGATTCCTACAATGAGCAGTACTTC
CASPTSGGDSYNEQYF
>15|TRBV3-1|.|TRBJ2-5|.
TGTGCCAGCAGCCAAGAGGGAACCTTCTACAATGAGCAGTACTTC
CASSQEGTFYNEQYF
>13|TRBV12-3/TRBV12-4|.|TRBJ1-1|few
TGTGCCAGCAACCTTGGGGGCCGGACTGAAGCTTTCTTT
CASNLGGRTEAFF
>15|TRBV6-6|TRBD1|TRBJ1-5|many
TGTGCCAGCAGGGCCGGGACAGGGGCTTTCCAGCCCCAGCATTTT
CASRAGTGAFQPQHF
>18|TRBV5-1|TRBD2|TRBJ2-5|.
TGCGCCAGCAGCTTGGAGGGACTAGCGGGTTTCACCCAAGAGACCCAGTACTTC
CASSLEGLAGFTQETQYF
>12|TRBV2|.|TRBJ2-1|.
TGTGCCAGCTGCCAGGACCAAGAGACCCAGTTCTTC
CASCQDQETQFF
>15|TRBV12-3/TRBV12-4|.|TRBJ2-1|few
TGTGCCAGCAGTTTATGGAGGGACGTCCGCAATGAGCAGTTCTTC
CASSLWRDVRNEQFF